The 10 T cell receptor beta chains below all came from one sample that was sequenced in a study of early T cells in non-severe SARS-CoV-2 infection. One entry per CDR3 protein, called by TCRdb with MiXCR from the 5' RACE reads. The sample yields around 31,000 distinct CDR3 sequences, about 8.6% seen once. Sequences were obtained from whole blood. All receptors come from an adult who was a healthcare worker with PCR-confirmed SARS-CoV-2 infection or an uninfected control (not recorded which).

This clonotype was seen more than once but under ten times. The chain recombines TRBV20-1 with TRBJ1-2; D is possibly TRBD1 (5 bases). Germline CDR1 reads DFQATT; CDR2 reads SNEGSKA (reference sequence). This CDR3 has 12 amino acids. V was trimmed by 4 bases and J by 9 bases, leaving 15 bases between them. The CDR3 reads CSAITGVRSYTF. CDR3 coding DNA: TGCAGTGCTATCACAGGAGTTCGTAGCTACACCTTC.

This clonotype came up many times. This sequence joins TRBV25-1 and TRBJ1-1, with TRBD1 as a possible D gene (5 bases). The CDR3 extends over 14 amino acids. Germline V CDR1 and CDR2: MGHDK, SYGVNS. V was shortened by 5 bases and J by 1 base, with 11 bases between the two germline ends. CDR3 sequence reads: CASSPGRTNTEAFF. The CDR3 nucleotides read TGTGCCAGCAGTCCGGGACGCACGAACACTGAAGCTTTCTTT.

This clonotype was seen only a few times. V usage is TRBV6-5 and J usage is TRBJ1-5; no clear D gene. V was shortened by 0 bases and J by 4 bases, with 7 bases between the two germline ends. CDR1 MNHEY and CDR2 SVGAGI come from the germline V gene. CDR3 length: 14 amino acids. The CDR3 reads CASSYSRGNQPQHF. The CDR3 nucleotides are TGTGCCAGCAGTTACTCGAGAGGGAATCAGCCCCAGCATTTT.

This clonotype came up many times. The V call is TRBV5-6, the J call TRBJ2-1; D may be TRBD1 (6 bases). The germline V and J ends were trimmed by 1 base and 6 bases, with 11 bases remaining between them. This CDR3 comprises 14 residues. From germline, CDR1 is SGHDT and CDR2 YYEEEE. DNA for the CDR3: TGTGCCAGCAGCTTGCCAGGGGAAAGCAATGAGCAGTTCTTC. Protein: CASSLPGESNEQFF.

The chain has TRBV11-2 and TRBJ1-4; 7 nucleotides align to TRBD1. There are 13 residues in the CDR3. Losses at the gene ends were 4 bases for V and 4 bases for J; bases not matched to a gene: 0. Per germline, CDR1 SGHAT and CDR2 FQNNGV. CDR3 sequence: CASSYRGNEKLFF. The CDR3 DNA reads TGTGCCAGCAGCTACAGGGGTAATGAAAAACTGTTTTTT.

The chain has TRBV6-2 or TRBV6-3 and TRBJ2-7; D is unresolved. V lost 10 bases, J lost 2 bases, and 12 bases lay in between. The germline V gene encodes CDR1 MNHEY and CDR2 SVGEGT. This CDR3 comprises 12 residues. CDR3 sequence reads: CATRRSTYEQYF. CDR3 DNA: TGTGCCACCCGTAGGAGTACCTACGAGCAGTACTTC.

This clonotype was seen at least ten times. The chain joins TRBV12-5 to TRBJ1-5; a possible D gene is TRBD1 (5 bases). The germline V gene has CDR1 LGHNT and CDR2 FRNRAP. Trimming shortened V by 2 bases and J by 1 base, and 12 bases separated the two germline ends. This CDR3 spans 16 amino acids. In DNA, the CDR3 is TGTGCTAGTGGTTTGAGGGGAGCGGGGAGCAATCAGCCCCAGCATTTT. Translation: CASGLRGAGSNQPQHF.

This clonotype was counted many times. The rearrangement uses TRBV24-1 and TRBJ2-3, with 15 positions matching TRBD2. The CDR3 is made up of 19 amino acids. The V gene end was trimmed by 3 bases and the J gene end by 5 bases; junction bases not matched to a gene: 11. CDR1 is KGHDR and CDR2 is SFDVKD in the germline V gene. DNA for the CDR3: TGTGCCACCAGTGATCCCGACCCCGGACTAGCGGGGGGGATAGATACGCAGTATTTT. This gives the protein CATSDPDPGLAGGIDTQYF.

This clonotype has a count of ten or more. The chain uses TRBV3-1 and TRBJ1-2; TRBD1 matches at 7 bases. After removal of 4 bases from V and 4 bases from J, the junction contained 9 bases not matched to a gene. This CDR3 region has 15 residues. Germline CDR1 is LGHDT and CDR2 is YNNKEL (reference sequence). The CDR3 spells CASSPTRQGSYGYTF. CDR3 DNA: TGTGCCAGCAGCCCCACCCGACAGGGCAGCTATGGCTACACCTTC.

This clonotype was detected ten times or more. The chain employs TRBV12-5 and TRBJ2-5; D is unclear. Deletions cut 6 bases from V and 4 bases from J, with 6 bases between. The CDR3 runs 11 residues. Germline CDR1 LGHNT, CDR2 FRNRAP. In DNA form, the CDR3 reads TGTGCTAGTGGCCTCATAGAGACCCAGTACTTC. It specifies CASGLIETQYF.